This TCR beta chain was captured by sequencing in a study of T cells in Graves' hyperthyroidism and ophthalmopathy. As for the study in general: Initial diagnosis, before any treatment, was when peripheral blood was collected.

Concerning this clonotype itself: No antigen is known for it.

Amplified TCR beta CDR3 regions came from RNA transcripts. The HTBI primer set drove a first-round RT-PCR of the TCR CDR3. A single record per CDR3 protein comes from TCRdb applying MiXCR to the multiplex PCR reads. The table lists some 550,000 distinct CDR3 sequences, around 20% of them singletons. The CDR3 spans 14 residues. Germline CDR1 reads SGHVS; CDR2 reads FQNEAQ. Trimming left V 0 bases short and J 5 bases short, with 11 bases between. Diagnoses used clinical symptoms, serum thyroxine and TRAb, thyroid ultrasound and orbital computed tomography. General study results and limits: In simple terms, a model built on 13 V-J features told ophthalmopathy apart from stable hyperthyroidism.

Sequences were obtained from blood. The sequence was obtained from a man aged 18 to 30 with Graves' hyperthyroidism. V and J are TRBV7-8 and TRBJ2-7; D is undetermined. The CDR3 loop is CASSLASLKHEQYF. CDR3 bases: TGTGCCAGCAGCTTAGCCTCCCTCAAACACGAGCAGTACTTC.